The 18 T cell receptor beta chains given below trace back to one sample, sequenced in a study of blood T cell repertoires in COVID-19. Sequencing was performed with immunoSEQ multiplex PCR; in TCRdb, only in-frame clones are kept and a portion is missing. The sample has 40,000 to 55,000 clones, 70% to 90% seen once; the top ten hold about 16%. The sequencing input was peripheral blood. The receptor set was obtained from a man in his 70s with active COVID-19.

This rearrangement joins TRBV15 to TRBJ2-3, with D perhaps TRBD2 (5 bases). The V end lost 0 bases, the J end lost 3 bases, and 13 bases lay between the germline ends. This CDR3 has 16 amino acids. Germline-derived CDR1 and CDR2 are LNHNV and YYDKDF (reference sequence). The CDR3 DNA reads as TGTGCCACCAGCAGAGATTATGGGGAGTTAACAGATACGCAGTATTTT. Its protein is CATSRDYGELTDTQYF. Based on the CDR3 plus reference TRBV15 and TRBJ2-3, the full variable domain is DAMVIQNPRYQVTQFGKPVTLSCSQTLNHNVMYWYQQKSSQAPKLLFHYYDKDFNNEADTPDNFQSRRPNTSFCFLDIRSPGLGDTAMYLCATSRDYGELTDTQYFGPGTRLTVL.

CDR3 region: CASGRQGSGGHGYTF. Written as DNA, the CDR3 is TGTGCCAGCGGTAGACAGGGATCGGGTGGGCATGGCTACACCTTC. The genes are TRBV6-5 and TRBJ1-2; 7 bases align to TRBD1. Germline V lookup: CDR1 MNHEY, CDR2 SVGAGI. V was pared by 8 bases and J by 6 bases, with 15 bases of the junction left unmatched. CDR3 length equals 15 residues.

The chain joins TRBV3-1 (or the pseudogene TRBV3-2) to TRBJ2-5; a weak D match, TRBD1 (5 bases). The V gene's germline CDR1 is LGHDT and CDR2 YNNKEL (reference sequence). V lost 1 base, J lost 6 bases, and 9 bases lay in between. This CDR3 spans 13 amino acids. Here the CDR3 reads CASSQARTQTQYF. In DNA, the CDR3 is TGTGCCAGCAGCCAAGCCCGGACACAGACCCAGTACTTC.

V and J are TRBV5-5 and TRBJ2-3; 8 bases are shared with TRBD1. Germline V gene lookup returns CDR1 SGHKS and CDR2 YYEKEE (reference sequence). This CDR3 spans 16 amino acids. Unmatched junction bases numbered 4, after V lost 0 bases and J lost 1 base. DNA for the CDR3: TGTGCCAGCAGCTTGGGGACAGGGTATGGCACAGATACGCAGTATTTT. Encoded protein: CASSLGTGYGTDTQYF.

This chain joins TRBV5-1 and TRBJ1-6; 10 bases are a match to TRBD1. Germline lookup yields CDR1 SGHRS and CDR2 YFSETQ. V lost 0 bases to trimming and J lost 10 bases; unmatched junction nucleotides: 10. The CDR3 contains 17 residues. The CDR3 DNA sequence: TGCGCCAGCAGCTTGGTATACAGGGACAGGGGTAGGTCACCCCTCCACTTT. Amino acid sequence: CASSLVYRDRGRSPLHF.

The rearrangement joins TRBV9 to TRBJ1-2; 10 nucleotides agree with TRBD1. The CDR3 sequence is 17 residues long. Germline CDR1 and CDR2: SGDLS and YYNGEE. V trimming: 0 bases; J trimming: 7 bases; junction bases outside the gene matches: 12. The CDR3 sequence is CASSVDKWGQGRSGYTF. The DNA of the CDR3 is TGTGCCAGCAGCGTAGATAAATGGGGACAGGGGCGCTCTGGCTACACCTTC. Based on the CDR3 plus reference TRBV9 and TRBJ1-2, the full variable domain is DSGVTQTPKHLITATGQRVTLRCSPRSGDLSVYWYQQSLDQGLQFLIQYYNGEERAKGNILERFSAQQFPDLHSELNLSSLELGDSALYFCASSVDKWGQGRSGYTFGSGTRLTVV.

The gene calls are TRBV7-8 and TRBJ2-3, with TRBD2 identical over 8 bases. V lost 3 bases to trimming and J lost 6 bases; unmatched junction nucleotides: 5. The V gene's germline CDR1 is SGHVS and CDR2 FQNEAQ. The CDR3 covers 14 residues. CDR3 DNA sequence: TGTGCCAGCAGCTTGGGCGGGGGGTCGGATACGCAGTATTTT. Residues: CASSLGGGSDTQYF.

In its sample, this clone was seen a few times. The chain uses TRBV3-1 (or the pseudogene TRBV3-2) and TRBJ2-1; D is ambiguous. Trimming cost V 1 base and J 9 bases, with 16 bases left between them. Germline CDR1 reads LGHDT; CDR2 reads YNNKEL (reference sequence). The CDR3 sequence is 15 residues long. The CDR3 DNA reads as TGTGCCAGCAGCCAAGTTTATGGCGGAGACGGTGAGCAGTTCTTC. It specifies CASSQVYGGDGEQFF.

The V and J genes are TRBV9 and TRBJ1-2, with D possibly being TRBD1 (5 bases). The CDR3 extends over 14 amino acids. V dropped 0 bases and J dropped 3 bases, with 9 bases sitting between them. Per the germline V gene, CDR1 is SGDLS and CDR2 is YYNGEE. This CDR3 reads CASSVGGDYYGYTF. The CDR3 region has the DNA TGTGCCAGCAGCGTAGGGGGCGACTACTATGGCTACACCTTC.

As regards this clone: The germline gene is not matched at one end of the junction; a read error may be the cause. The chain recombines TRBV2 with TRBJ1-2; the D gene is possibly TRBD1 (6 bases). Per the germline V gene, CDR1 is SNHLY and CDR2 is FYNNEI. The CDR3 has 12 residues. The CDR3 spells CASSDETSGHSF. The CDR3 nucleotides are TGTGCCAGCAGTGACGAGACGTCGGGACACTCCTTC.

V is TRBV11-1 and J is TRBJ2-3; D call uncertain. CDR1 SGHAT and CDR2 FQDESV come from the germline V gene (reference sequence). The ends were cut back, 5 bases at V and 2 bases at J, with 14 bases in the middle. This CDR3 has 15 residues. The CDR3 DNA is TGTGCCAGCAGCCGTCTGCCCCAGTCCACAGATACGCAGTATTTT. This gives the protein CASSRLPQSTDTQYF.

The CDR3 sequence: CASRRGRSGNNEQFF. In DNA form, the CDR3 reads TGTGCCAGCAGACGGGGTAGATCTGGTAACAATGAGCAGTTCTTC. The genes are TRBV11-2 and TRBJ2-1, with D possibly matching TRBD2 (5 bases). Germline CDR1 SGHAT, CDR2 FQNNGV. The length of the CDR3 is 15 residues. Trimming left V 6 bases short and J 5 bases short, with 17 bases between.

The V gene is TRBV6-1, the J gene TRBJ1-1; D might be TRBD1 (5 bases). V was trimmed by 3 bases and J by 6 bases, leaving 17 bases between them. Germline V gives CDR1 MNHNS, CDR2 SASEGT. The CDR3 contains 15 residues. CDR3 amino acids: CASSDIGASTAEAFF. In DNA, the CDR3 is TGTGCCAGCAGTGACATTGGGGCGAGTACCGCTGAAGCTTTCTTT.

The CDR3 DNA is TGTGCCAGCGCTACCGGGACAGGGACGGACGACTATGGCTACACCTTC. Protein product: CASATGTGTDDYGYTF. The genes are TRBV19 and TRBJ1-2, with 9 positions matching TRBD1. The germline gives CDR1 LNHDA, CDR2 SQIVND (reference sequence). Losses at the gene ends were 9 bases for V and 3 bases for J; bases not matched to a gene: 14. The CDR3 sequence is 16 residues long.

The sample holds one count of this clone. The chain couples TRBV27 to TRBJ2-1; 8 bases match TRBD1. CDR3 length: 16 amino acids. Germline trimming cut 5 bases from V and 4 bases from J; bases unmatched to any gene: 10. CDR1 is MNHEY, CDR2 SMNVEV, per germline (reference sequence). The CDR3 region has the DNA TGTGCCAGCAGTGACAGGGGCCCACTCAGTTACAATGAGCAGTTCTTC. As protein: CASSDRGPLSYNEQFF.

This chain joins TRBV2 and TRBJ2-3; D may be TRBD2 (5 bases). Germline V CDR1 and CDR2: SNHLY, FYNNEI. This CDR3 contains 14 residues. Trimming shortened V by 5 bases and J by 3 bases, and 12 bases separated the two germline ends. The CDR3 bases are TGTGCCAGCAGTCCCGGGGTGGTGACAGATACGCAGTATTTT. Its translation: CASSPGVVTDTQYF.

The rearrangement joins TRBV7-6 to TRBJ1-5; no firm D call. The CDR3 loop spans 13 amino acids. V was clipped by 3 bases and J by 7 bases, with 10 bases between them. Germline CDR1 and CDR2: SGHVS and FNYEAQ. CDR3 bases: TGTGCCAGCAGCTTGGGTTCAGGACAGCCCCAGCATTTT. As protein: CASSLGSGQPQHF. The full variable domain, completed using reference TRBV7-6 and TRBJ1-5, is GAGVSQSPRYKVTKRGQDVALRCDPISGHVSLYWYRQALGQGPEFLTYFNYEAQQDKSGLPNDRFSAERPEGSISTLTIQRTEQRDSAMYRCASSLGSGQPQHFGDGTRLSIL.

V and J are TRBV29-1 and TRBJ1-3; the match to TRBD1 covers 8 bases. The CDR3 has 12 residues. With 6 bases clipped from V and 8 bases from J, the junction kept 6 bases outside the gene matches. Germline V lookup: CDR1 SQVTM, CDR2 ANQGSEA. The CDR3, as DNA: TGCAGCGTCGGACAGGGAGTGGACACCATATATTTT. Translation gives CSVGQGVDTIYF.